The 10 T cell receptor beta chains listed next were all sequenced from one sample in a study of beta chain features in type 1 diabetes. Study-wide results and limits: The study found moderately but significantly shorter TCRB CDR3s in all four CD4+ subsets of Type 1 diabetes patients.

cDNA synthesis used the whole RNA isolate, giving expressed TCRB sequences. Method: immunoSEQ multiplex PCR; TCRdb's copy keeps in-frame clones and lacks some. The table includes a few hundred thousand clones, roughly 21% detected once. Their antigens remain unidentified. Sequencing was performed on naive CD4+ T cells from blood. The receptors were gathered from a middle-aged woman with type 1 diabetes.

This clone appeared a few times. The CDR3 loop reads CATRGSGRNQPQHF. DNA for the CDR3: TGTGCCACCCGAGGATCAGGGCGCAATCAGCCCCAGCATTTT. The chain employs TRBV15 and TRBJ1-5, with D possibly matching TRBD1 (5 bases). Germline CDR1 reads LNHNV; CDR2 reads YYDKDF (reference sequence). Trimming cost V 8 bases and J 2 bases, with 13 bases left between them. CDR3 length: 14 residues. Based on the CDR3 plus reference TRBV15 and TRBJ1-5, the full variable domain is DAMVIQNPRYQVTQFGKPVTLSCSQTLNHNVMYWYQQKSSQAPKLLFHYYDKDFNNEADTPDNFQSRRPNTSFCFLDIRSPGLGDTAMYLCATRGSGRNQPQHFGDGTRLSIL.

The sample holds a few counts of this clone. V usage is TRBV25-1 and J usage is TRBJ2-7, with 8 bases lining up with TRBD2. In germline, CDR1 is MGHDK, CDR2 SYGVNS. This CDR3 comprises 13 residues. V lost 7 bases, J lost 9 bases, and 11 bases stayed unmatched. This chain's CDR3 is CASIRGGTQVQYF. As DNA, the CDR3 is TGTGCCAGCATTCGCGGGGGGACCCAGGTGCAGTACTTC.

In this sample, this clone turned up a few times. This rearrangement joins TRBV23-1 to TRBJ1-5, with D tentatively TRBD1 (6 bases). TRBV23-1 qualifies as an ORF whose function is uncertain. Trimming pared 6 bases from V and 4 bases from J, leaving 10 bases between. The CDR3 runs to 13 residues. CDR3 residues: CASSLRGNQPQHF. The CDR3 DNA reads as TGCGCCAGCAGCCTCAGGGGAAATCAGCCCCAGCATTTT.

This clone has just a few counts. The rearrangement uses TRBV5-1 and TRBJ2-2, with 9 bases fitting TRBD2. The CDR3 covers 15 residues. Losses at the gene ends were 1 base for V and 3 bases for J; bases not matched to a gene: 1. The V gene's germline CDR1 is SGHRS and CDR2 YFSETQ. DNA of the CDR3: TGCGCCAGCAGCTTGATAGCGGGAGACACCGGGGAGCTGTTTTTT. This encodes CASSLIAGDTGELFF.

The CDR3 reads CASRVARYNEQFF. As DNA, the CDR3 is TGTGCCAGCCGGGTGGCCCGCTACAATGAGCAGTTCTTC. This chain uses TRBV28 with TRBJ2-1; D unresolved. Looked up from germline, CDR1 is MDHEN and CDR2 is SYDVKM. V lost 8 bases and J 3 bases, leaving 11 bases between the germline ends. This CDR3 is 13 amino acids long.

The rearrangement joins TRBV11-3 to TRBJ2-3; 10 bases map to TRBD1. The CDR3 runs to 14 residues. V shed 5 bases, J shed 5 bases, and the junction held 4 bases outside the gene matches. CDR1 SGHNT and CDR2 YENEEA come from the germline V gene. The CDR3 nucleotides are TGTGCCAGCAGCCTGGGACAGGGGTTAGATACGCAGTATTTT. It yields the protein CASSLGQGLDTQYF.

The rearrangement joins TRBV4-3 to TRBJ1-2, with 11 bases aligning to TRBD1. The CDR3 extends over 15 amino acids. Germline assignment: CDR1 LGHNA and CDR2 YSLEER. J lost 8 bases, V lost 0 bases, and 5 bases had no gene match. CDR3 amino acids: CASSQDWDRGYGYTF. The CDR3 nucleotides are TGCGCCAGCAGCCAAGACTGGGACAGGGGGTACGGCTACACCTTC.

J is TRBJ2-7 and V is TRBV28; D not certain. Trimming left V 1 base short and J 5 bases short, with 3 bases between. The CDR3 has 11 residues. Germline V gives CDR1 MDHEN, CDR2 SYDVKM. CDR3 sequence reads: CASSLLDEQYF. DNA of the CDR3: TGTGCCAGCAGTTTATTAGACGAGCAGTACTTC.

Points on this clone: This same CDR3 is encoded by further DNA sequences in the sample. This chain links TRBV30 with TRBJ1-1; D perhaps matches TRBD1 (5 bases). Between the trimmed V and J ends, which lost 0 bases and 1 base, there was a span of 6 bases. From germline, CDR1 is GTSNPN and CDR2 SVGIG (reference sequence). The CDR3 contains 13 residues. For the CDR3, the DNA is TGTGCCTGGAGTGTCCAGGGGAACACTGAAGCTTTCTTT. It yields the protein CAWSVQGNTEAFF.

The V gene is TRBV29-1, the J gene TRBJ1-4; 10 bases match TRBD1. The CDR3 consists of 16 residues. From germline, CDR1 is SQVTM and CDR2 ANQGSEA. V lost 6 bases and J lost 5; bases outside the gene matches: 12. The CDR3 is CSVAGEADRGNEKLFF. CDR3 DNA: TGCAGCGTGGCCGGGGAAGCGGACAGGGGGAATGAAAAACTGTTTTTT.